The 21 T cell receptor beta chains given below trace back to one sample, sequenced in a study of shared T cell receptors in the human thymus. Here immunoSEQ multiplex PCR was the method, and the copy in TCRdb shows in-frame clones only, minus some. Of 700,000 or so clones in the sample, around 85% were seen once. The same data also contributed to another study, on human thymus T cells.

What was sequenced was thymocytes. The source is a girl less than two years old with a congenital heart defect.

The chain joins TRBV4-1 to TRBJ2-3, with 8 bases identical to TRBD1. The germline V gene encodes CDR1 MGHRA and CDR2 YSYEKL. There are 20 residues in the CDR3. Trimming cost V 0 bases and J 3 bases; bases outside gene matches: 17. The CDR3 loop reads CASSQDCRTGHIPCTDTQYF. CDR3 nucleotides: TGCGCCAGCAGCCAAGATTGCAGGACAGGGCATATCCCCTGTACAGATACGCAGTATTTT.

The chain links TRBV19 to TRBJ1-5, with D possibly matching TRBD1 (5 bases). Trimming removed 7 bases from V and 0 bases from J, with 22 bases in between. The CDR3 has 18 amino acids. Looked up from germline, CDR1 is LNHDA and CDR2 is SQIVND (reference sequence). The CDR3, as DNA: TGTGCCAGTAAAGAAGCAGGACAAGGAGCTTATAGCAATCAGCCCCAGCATTTT. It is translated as CASKEAGQGAYSNQPQHF.

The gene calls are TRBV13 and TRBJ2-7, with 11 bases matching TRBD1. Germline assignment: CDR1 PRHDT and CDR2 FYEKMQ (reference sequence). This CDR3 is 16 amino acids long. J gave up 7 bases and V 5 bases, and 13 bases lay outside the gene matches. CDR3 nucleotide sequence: TGTGCCAGCAGCCCCCTTGGGGGACAGGGGGTGGGAGAGCAGTACTTC. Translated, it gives CASSPLGGQGVGEQYF.

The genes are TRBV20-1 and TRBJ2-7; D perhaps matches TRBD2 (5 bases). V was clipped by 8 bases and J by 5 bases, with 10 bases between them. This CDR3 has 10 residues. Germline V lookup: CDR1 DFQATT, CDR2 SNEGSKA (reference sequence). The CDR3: CSPKEDEQYF. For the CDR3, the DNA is TGCAGTCCTAAGGAGGACGAGCAGTACTTC.

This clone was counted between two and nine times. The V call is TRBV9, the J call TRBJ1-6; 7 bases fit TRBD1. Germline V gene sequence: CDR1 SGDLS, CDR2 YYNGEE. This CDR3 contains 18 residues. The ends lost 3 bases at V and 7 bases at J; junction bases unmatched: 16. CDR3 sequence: CASSGSLGLGQANSPLHF. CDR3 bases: TGTGCCAGCAGCGGTAGCTTGGGTCTCGGACAGGCAAATTCACCCCTCCACTTT.

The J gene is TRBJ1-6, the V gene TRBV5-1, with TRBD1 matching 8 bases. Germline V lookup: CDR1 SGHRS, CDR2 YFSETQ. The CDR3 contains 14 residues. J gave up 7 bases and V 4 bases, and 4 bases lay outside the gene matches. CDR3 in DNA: TGCGCCAGCAGCCTCCGACAGGGGAATTCACCCCTCCACTTT. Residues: CASSLRQGNSPLHF.

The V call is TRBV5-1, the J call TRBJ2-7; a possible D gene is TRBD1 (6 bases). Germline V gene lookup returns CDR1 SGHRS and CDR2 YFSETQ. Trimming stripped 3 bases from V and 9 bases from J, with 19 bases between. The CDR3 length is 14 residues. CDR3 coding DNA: TGCGCCAGCAGCTCCGACAGGAGGCCTGTGGGGCAGTACTTC. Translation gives CASSSDRRPVGQYF.

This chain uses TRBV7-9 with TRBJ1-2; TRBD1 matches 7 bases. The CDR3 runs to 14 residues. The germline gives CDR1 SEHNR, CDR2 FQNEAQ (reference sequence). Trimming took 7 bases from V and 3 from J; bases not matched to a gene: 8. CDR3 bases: TGTGCCAGCACCATGACAGGGTCTCACTATGGCTACACCTTC. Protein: CASTMTGSHYGYTF.

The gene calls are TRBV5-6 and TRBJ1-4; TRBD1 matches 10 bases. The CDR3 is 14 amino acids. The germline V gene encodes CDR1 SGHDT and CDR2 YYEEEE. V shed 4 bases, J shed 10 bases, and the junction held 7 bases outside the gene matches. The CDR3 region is CASSVRTGGGKLFF. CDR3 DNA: TGTGCCAGCAGCGTGAGGACAGGGGGGGGAAAACTGTTTTTT.

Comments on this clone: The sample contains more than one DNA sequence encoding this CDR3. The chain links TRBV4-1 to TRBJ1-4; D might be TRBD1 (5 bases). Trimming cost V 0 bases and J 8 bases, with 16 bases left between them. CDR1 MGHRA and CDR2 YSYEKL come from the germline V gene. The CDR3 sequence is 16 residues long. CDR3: CASSQEAWQGWEKLFF. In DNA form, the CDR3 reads TGCGCCAGCAGCCAAGAAGCATGGCAGGGCTGGGAAAAACTGTTTTTT.

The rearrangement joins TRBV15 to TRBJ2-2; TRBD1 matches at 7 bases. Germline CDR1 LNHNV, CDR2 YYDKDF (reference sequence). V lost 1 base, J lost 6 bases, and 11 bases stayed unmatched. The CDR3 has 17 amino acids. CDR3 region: CATSRVGRQGDAGELFF. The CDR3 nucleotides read TGTGCCACCAGCAGAGTTGGGAGACAGGGTGACGCCGGGGAGCTGTTTTTT.

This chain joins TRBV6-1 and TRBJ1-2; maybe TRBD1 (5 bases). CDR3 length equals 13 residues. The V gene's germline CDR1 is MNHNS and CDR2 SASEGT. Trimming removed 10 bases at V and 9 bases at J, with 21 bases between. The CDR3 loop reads CATWLQGGSRYTF. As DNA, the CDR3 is TGTGCCACTTGGCTGCAGGGAGGGAGCCGCTACACCTTC.

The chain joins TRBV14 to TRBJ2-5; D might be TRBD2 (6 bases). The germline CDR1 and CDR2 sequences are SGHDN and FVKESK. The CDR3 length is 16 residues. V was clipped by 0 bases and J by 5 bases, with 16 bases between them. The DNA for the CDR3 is TGTGCCAGCAGCCAAGATGCCGGCAGGGCGGGGGAGACCCAGTACTTC. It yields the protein CASSQDAGRAGETQYF.

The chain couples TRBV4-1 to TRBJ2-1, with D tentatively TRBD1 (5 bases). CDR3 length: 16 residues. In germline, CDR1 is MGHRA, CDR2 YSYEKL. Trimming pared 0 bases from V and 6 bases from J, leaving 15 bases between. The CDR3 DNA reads TGCGCCAGCAGCCAAGATCAACAGGCACGAAGCAATGAGCAGTTCTTC. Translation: CASSQDQQARSNEQFF.

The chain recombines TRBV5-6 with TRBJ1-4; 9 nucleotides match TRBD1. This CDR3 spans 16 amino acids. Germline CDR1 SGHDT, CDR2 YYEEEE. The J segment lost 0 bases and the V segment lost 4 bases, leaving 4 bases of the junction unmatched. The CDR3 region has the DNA TGTGCCAGCAGCCCAAGGACAGGGGCAACTAATGAAAAACTGTTTTTT. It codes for CASSPRTGATNEKLFF.

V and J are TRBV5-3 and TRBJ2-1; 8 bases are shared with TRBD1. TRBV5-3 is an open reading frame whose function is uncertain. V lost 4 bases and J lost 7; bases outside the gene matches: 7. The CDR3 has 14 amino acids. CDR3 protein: CARSPPDRANEQFF. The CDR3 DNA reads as TGTGCCAGAAGCCCCCCGGACAGGGCGAATGAGCAGTTCTTC.

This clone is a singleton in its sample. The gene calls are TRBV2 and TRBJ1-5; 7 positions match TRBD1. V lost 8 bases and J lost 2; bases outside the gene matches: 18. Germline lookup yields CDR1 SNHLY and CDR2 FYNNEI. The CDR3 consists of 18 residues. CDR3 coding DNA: TGTGCCAGCCGGAATGACAGGGCATACGTAGGAGGCAATCAGCCCCAGCATTTT. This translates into CASRNDRAYVGGNQPQHF. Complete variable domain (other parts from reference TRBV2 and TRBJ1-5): EPEVTQTPSHQVTQMGQEVILRCVPISNHLYFYWYRQILGQKVEFLVSFYNNEISEKSEIFDDQFSVERPDGSNFTLKIRSTKLEDSAMYFCASRNDRAYVGGNQPQHFGDGTRLSIL.

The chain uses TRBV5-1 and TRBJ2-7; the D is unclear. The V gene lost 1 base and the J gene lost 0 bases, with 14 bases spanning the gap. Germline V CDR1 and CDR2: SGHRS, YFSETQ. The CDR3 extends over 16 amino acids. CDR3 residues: CASSLNQAVDSYEQYF. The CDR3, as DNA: TGCGCCAGCAGCTTGAACCAGGCAGTAGACTCCTACGAGCAGTACTTC.

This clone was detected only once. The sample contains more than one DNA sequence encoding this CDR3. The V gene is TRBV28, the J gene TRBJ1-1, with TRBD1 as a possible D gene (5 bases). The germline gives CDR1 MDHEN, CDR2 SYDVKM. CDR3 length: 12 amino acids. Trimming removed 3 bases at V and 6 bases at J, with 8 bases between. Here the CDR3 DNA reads TGTGCCAGCAGTTTCCGGGGGGCTGAAGCTTTCTTT. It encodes CASSFRGAEAFF.

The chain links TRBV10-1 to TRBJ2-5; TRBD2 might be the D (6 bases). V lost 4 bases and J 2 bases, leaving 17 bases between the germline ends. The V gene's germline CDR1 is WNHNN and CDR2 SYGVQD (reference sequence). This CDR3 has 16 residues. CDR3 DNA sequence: TGCGCCAGCAGTGGGAGGGGACGGGTGAAACAAGAGACCCAGTACTTC. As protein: CASSGRGRVKQETQYF.

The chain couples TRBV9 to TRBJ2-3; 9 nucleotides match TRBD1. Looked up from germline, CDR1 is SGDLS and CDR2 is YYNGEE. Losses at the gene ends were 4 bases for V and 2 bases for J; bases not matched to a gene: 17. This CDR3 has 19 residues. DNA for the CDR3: TGTGCCAGCAGCCCGCAGCCCCACCCGACAGGGGGGAACACAGATACGCAGTATTTT. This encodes CASSPQPHPTGGNTDTQYF.